Listed below are T cell receptor beta chains from one sample, sequenced in a study of blood T cell repertoires in COVID-19. This table comes from immunoSEQ multiplex PCR, and its TCRdb copy is limited to in-frame clones, with some not included. This table holds roughly 140,000 clones, about 84% found once. Material for sequencing was peripheral blood. These receptors came from an elderly woman in a cohort sampled during active or convalescent COVID-19. Both conserved end residues are part of each CDR3. Fields, in order: CDR3 DNA, CDR3 protein, J gene, D gene, clone size, V gene. The D gene is left open where the match is weak. Clone size is not always given. Where it is, it says once, few, many or a class for expanded clones.

cdr3_nt: TGTGCCAGCAGCCAATGGGGGGTTGGTGAAAAACTGTTTTTT; cdr3_aa: CASSQWGVGEKLFF; j_call: TRBJ1-4; d_call: NA; clone_size: NA; v_call: TRBV3-1/TRBV3-2
cdr3_nt: TGTGCCAGCAGTGTAACAGGGATGGGAGGCTACACCTTC; cdr3_aa: CASSVTGMGGYTF; j_call: TRBJ1-2; d_call: NA; clone_size: NA; v_call: TRBV2
cdr3_nt: TGTGCCGGTCCCCGAGGCACTGAAGCTTTCTTT; cdr3_aa: CAGPRGTEAFF; j_call: TRBJ1-1; d_call: NA; clone_size: NA; v_call: TRBV28
cdr3_nt: TGTGCCAGCAGCGTAGATTTGGTGAGTGAAGCTTTCTTT; cdr3_aa: CASSVDLVSEAFF; j_call: TRBJ1-1; d_call: NA; clone_size: NA; v_call: TRBV9
cdr3_nt: TGTGCCAGCAGTTACAGGGCGGGGGGGCCGTTCAATGAGCAGTTCTTC; cdr3_aa: CASSYRAGGPFNEQFF; j_call: TRBJ2-1; d_call: TRBD2; clone_size: NA; v_call: TRBV6-2/TRBV6-3
cdr3_nt: TGCGCCAGCAGCTATCTAGCGGGGGGGACCTACGAGCAGTACTTC; cdr3_aa: CASSYLAGGTYEQYF; j_call: TRBJ2-7; d_call: TRBD2; clone_size: NA; v_call: TRBV5-1
cdr3_nt: TGTGCCAGCAGCTTGGCTCGGAGAACGCTGGACCAAGAGACCCAGTACTTC; cdr3_aa: CASSLARRTLDQETQYF; j_call: TRBJ2-5; d_call: NA; clone_size: NA; v_call: TRBV5-8
cdr3_nt: TGTGCCAGCAGCTTGGCGGGCAGGGTACACATTCAGTACTTC; cdr3_aa: CASSLAGRVHIQYF; j_call: TRBJ2-4; d_call: NA; clone_size: NA; v_call: TRBV5-6
cdr3_nt: TGTGCCAGCAGCTGGGACTTCTACAATGAGCAGTTCTTC; cdr3_aa: CASSWDFYNEQFF; j_call: TRBJ2-1; d_call: NA; clone_size: once; v_call: TRBV11-3
cdr3_nt: TGTGCCAGCAGCCCCGGGACAGGGGGCTTAACTAATGAAAAACTGTTTTTT; cdr3_aa: CASSPGTGGLTNEKLFF; j_call: TRBJ1-4; d_call: TRBD1; clone_size: once; v_call: TRBV5-8
cdr3_nt: TGTGCCAGTAGTGAGCAGGGACAGGGGAACACTGAAGCTTTCTTT; cdr3_aa: CASSEQGQGNTEAFF; j_call: TRBJ1-1; d_call: TRBD1; clone_size: once; v_call: TRBV19
cdr3_nt: TGTGCCAGCAGTCGTATATCCCCCCGTCCGGGACAGGGCTTCGGCTACACCTTC; cdr3_aa: CASSRISPRPGQGFGYTF; j_call: TRBJ1-2; d_call: TRBD1; clone_size: NA; v_call: TRBV6-2/TRBV6-3
cdr3_nt: TGCGCCAGCAGTGTGGGGCTACCACTAGCCAAAAACATTCAGTACTTC; cdr3_aa: CASSVGLPLAKNIQYF; j_call: TRBJ2-4; d_call: NA; clone_size: NA; v_call: TRBV10-1
cdr3_nt: TGTGCCAGCAGCCCTCTAGATACGCAGTATTTT; cdr3_aa: CASSPLDTQYF; j_call: TRBJ2-3; d_call: NA; clone_size: NA; v_call: TRBV2
cdr3_nt: TGTGCCAGCAGCTTAGTGGGCTTCTCTGGAAACACCATATATTTT; cdr3_aa: CASSLVGFSGNTIYF; j_call: TRBJ1-3; d_call: NA; clone_size: NA; v_call: TRBV7-9
cdr3_nt: TGTGCCTGGAGTAGGGGGACAGGGGGCCGAGAGCAGTACTTC; cdr3_aa: CAWSRGTGGREQYF; j_call: TRBJ2-7; d_call: TRBD1; clone_size: NA; v_call: TRBV30
cdr3_nt: TGTGCCAGCTCACCTCGGGACTCTAGCTCCTACAATGAGCAGTTCTTC; cdr3_aa: CASSPRDSSSYNEQFF; j_call: TRBJ2-1; d_call: NA; clone_size: NA; v_call: TRBV18
cdr3_nt: TGTGCCAGCAGCTTGCTGCGACACCGCTCTGGGGCCAACGTCCTGACTTTC; cdr3_aa: CASSLLRHRSGANVLTF; j_call: TRBJ2-6; d_call: NA; clone_size: NA; v_call: TRBV5-8
cdr3_nt: TGTGCCACCCGGAATCCCGGGGGGAACCGACACGATGCTAACTATGGCTACACCTTC; cdr3_aa: CATRNPGGNRHDANYGYTF; j_call: TRBJ1-2; d_call: NA; clone_size: NA; v_call: TRBV19
cdr3_nt: TGTGCCAGCAGTCCCCGGACAGGGCTCCGCTACGAGCAGTACTTC; cdr3_aa: CASSPRTGLRYEQYF; j_call: TRBJ2-7; d_call: TRBD1; clone_size: NA; v_call: TRBV6-5
cdr3_nt: TGTGCCAGCAGCTTAACTGAGGGGGGAGGGTATGGCTACACCTTC; cdr3_aa: CASSLTEGGGYGYTF; j_call: TRBJ1-2; d_call: NA; clone_size: once; v_call: TRBV7-3
cdr3_nt: TGTGCCAGTAGTAGAGGGGGACAGCCCTACGTCTATGGCTACACCTTC; cdr3_aa: CASSRGGQPYVYGYTF; j_call: TRBJ1-2; d_call: TRBD1; clone_size: NA; v_call: TRBV19
cdr3_nt: TGTGCCAGCTCACCTGACAGGGGGACTAATGAAAAACTGTTTTTT; cdr3_aa: CASSPDRGTNEKLFF; j_call: TRBJ1-4; d_call: TRBD1; clone_size: NA; v_call: TRBV18
cdr3_nt: TGTGCCAGCAGTTTTGACAGGGAAGCCTACAATGAGCAGTTCTTC; cdr3_aa: CASSFDREAYNEQFF; j_call: TRBJ2-1; d_call: TRBD1; clone_size: NA; v_call: TRBV27